This T cell receptor (beta chain) was sequenced for a study of shared clonotypes between healthy human individuals. The data were produced by immunoSEQ multiplex PCR, yet TCRdb's version contains in-frame clones alone and is incomplete. The data contain roughly 500,000 clones, around four fifths of them singletons. This TCR was recovered from a woman between 40 and 50 years old in good health. Some clones in this sample may be carry-over from other donors' samples. The sample consisted of PBMCs.

CDR3 sequence (DNA): TGTGCCAGCAGCTTGGTTGAGGCCCAAGAGACCCAGTACTTC. Protein: CASSLVEAQETQYF. This chain connects TRBV5-4 to TRBJ2-5; D uncertain. V lost 0 bases and J lost 1, with 7 bases in between. Germline V CDR1 and CDR2: SGHNT, YYREEE (reference sequence). This CDR3 is 14 amino acids long.